This is a list of T cell receptor beta chains from one sample in a study of CD8+CD57+ T cells in acquired aplastic anemia. MiXCR, run by TCRdb on the reads, gives a single entry per CDR3 protein. The table includes about 140,000 distinct CDR3 sequences, around 41% detected once. The specimen sequenced was sorted CD4+, CD8+, or CD8+CD57+ T cells (not recorded which) from PBMCs. These receptors all come from a human donor in good health, serving as a control. The CDR3 runs from the conserved cysteine through the conserved F or W. The D gene is left open where the match is weak. Clone size is not always given. Where it is, it says once, few, many or a class for expanded clones.

d_call	clone_size	cdr3_length	j_call	v_call	cdr3_aa	cdr3_nt
.	few	14	TRBJ1-1	TRBV3-1	CASSDPGRNTEAFF	TGTGCCTCCAGTGACCCGGGCCGGAACACTGAAGCTTTCTTT
.	few	14	TRBJ1-6	TRBV20-1	CSARTRTDSSPLHF	TGCAGTGCCCGCACAAGGACAGACAGTTCACCCCTCCACTTT
.	many	13	TRBJ2-7	TRBV20-1	CSASPRALGEQYF	TGCAGTGCCAGCCCCCGGGCGTTGGGTGAGCAGTACTTC
TRBD2	.	13	TRBJ2-5	TRBV29-1	CSVSGGNRETQYF	TGCAGCGTCAGCGGGGGGAACCGGGAGACCCAGTACTTC
TRBD1	.	13	TRBJ1-1	TRBV2	CASSERGLAEAFF	TGTGCCAGCAGTGAGAGGGGGCTAGCTGAAGCTTTCTTT
.	.	13	TRBJ2-7	TRBV25-1	CASSDPISYEQYF	TGTGCCAGCAGTGACCCGATTTCCTACGAGCAGTACTTC
TRBD1	.	16	TRBJ2-1	TRBV9	CASSVGQGSSYNEQFF	TGTGCCAGCAGCGTCGGACAGGGGAGCTCCTACAATGAGCAGTTCTTC
.	many	12	TRBJ1-1	TRBV19	CASRHLRSEAFF	TGTGCCAGTAGGCACCTGAGGTCCGAAGCTTTCTTT
.	.	17	TRBJ1-3	TRBV4-3	CASSQLLGGVSGNTIYF	TGCGCCAGCAGCCAACTGCTTGGAGGGGTCTCTGGAAACACCATATATTTT
TRBD1	.	15	TRBJ2-3	TRBV7-8	CASSLRGTGSDTQYF	TGTGCCAGCAGTTTACGTGGGACAGGGTCCGATACGCAGTATTTT
.	many	13	TRBJ1-3	TRBV5-1	CASSSGLSDTIYF	TGCGCCAGCAGCTCAGGGCTTTCGGACACCATATATTTT
TRBD1	many	14	TRBJ2-7	TRBV18	CASSPDRSLGEQYF	TGTGCCAGCTCACCGGACAGGAGCCTGGGGGAGCAGTACTTC
.	few	11	TRBJ1-1	TRBV29-1	CSVEKNTEAFF	TGCAGCGTTGAGAAGAACACTGAAGCTTTCTTT
.	.	14	TRBJ1-3	TRBV18	CASSSGSSGNTIYF	TGTGCCAGCTCATCGGGCTCCTCTGGAAACACCATATATTTT
.	many	13	TRBJ1-1	TRBV18	CASSPPLNTEAFF	TGTGCCAGCTCACCACCTCTGAACACTGAAGCTTTCTTT
.	many	15	TRBJ1-1	TRBV29-1	CSVEVLSERGTEAFF	TGCAGCGTTGAAGTATTGTCGGAAAGGGGCACTGAAGCTTTCTTT
.	.	13	TRBJ2-1	TRBV9	CASSVGHDNEQFF	TGTGCCAGCAGCGTAGGCCACGACAATGAGCAGTTCTTC
TRBD1	many	13	TRBJ2-7	TRBV12-3/TRBV12-4	CASRRQGSYEQYF	TGTGCCAGCAGGCGACAGGGGAGCTACGAGCAGTACTTC
.	few	9	TRBJ2-1	TRBV2	CASSELQFF	TGTGCCAGCAGTGAATTGCAGTTCTTC
.	.	15	TRBJ2-1	TRBV10-2	CASSGGDLSSNEQFF	TGCGCCAGCAGTGGGGGGGACTTAAGTAGCAATGAGCAGTTCTTC
TRBD1	.	13	TRBJ1-2	TRBV2	CASRTGTGSWYTF	TGTGCCAGCAGAACCGGGACAGGCTCCTGGTACACCTTC
TRBD1	many	16	TRBJ2-1	TRBV4-1	CASSQGTGRTYNEQFF	TGCGCCAGCAGCCAAGGGACAGGGAGGACCTACAATGAGCAGTTCTTC
TRBD2	.	14	TRBJ2-1	TRBV12-3/TRBV12-4	CASSLGRGWSEQFF	TGTGCCAGCAGTTTAGGGCGGGGGTGGAGTGAGCAGTTCTTC
.	.	12	TRBJ1-6	TRBV3-1	CASSPDDSPLHF	TGTGCCAGCTCACCTGATGATTCACCCCTCCACTTT
.	.	14	TRBJ1-3	TRBV19	CASSIDRVGNTIYF	TGTGCCAGTAGTATAGATCGAGTCGGGAACACCATATATTTT
.	many	15	TRBJ2-1	TRBV7-8	CASSSPLWGHNEQFF	TGTGCCAGCAGCTCTCCACTGTGGGGGCACAATGAGCAGTTCTTC
.	.	11	TRBJ1-2	TRBV28	CASRRGNGHTF	TGTGCCAGCAGGAGGGGCAATGGCCACACCTTC
TRBD1	.	15	TRBJ1-4	TRBV30	CAWSLQGGVGEKLFF	TGTGCCTGGAGTTTACAGGGGGGAGTAGGTGAAAAACTGTTTTTT
.	.	15	TRBJ1-6	TRBV5-1	CASRSRGIANSPLHF	TGCGCCAGCAGGTCCCGGGGGATCGCTAATTCACCCCTCCACTTT
TRBD1	.	16	TRBJ2-7	TRBV11-1	CASSLATGTGSFEQYF	TGTGCCAGCAGCTTAGCGACCGGGACAGGGTCGTTCGAGCAGTACTTC
.	many	13	TRBJ1-1	TRBV6-1	CASSEGWITEAFF	TGTGCCAGCAGTGAAGGATGGATCACTGAAGCTTTCTTT
TRBD1	many	15	TRBJ1-1	TRBV19	CASSTARQGNTEAFF	TGTGCCAGTAGTACCGCTCGACAGGGAAACACTGAAGCTTTCTTT
TRBD2	few	15	TRBJ2-7	TRBV20-1	CSAKTSGRPSYEQYF	TGCAGTGCCAAGACTAGCGGGAGACCTTCCTACGAGCAGTACTTC
.	.	13	TRBJ2-5	TRBV6-1	CASSLNRVETQYF	TGTGCCAGCAGCCTCAACAGGGTTGAGACCCAGTACTTC
TRBD1	many	18	TRBJ2-6	TRBV6-5	CASSYDGTGRPGANVLTF	TGTGCCAGCAGTTACGATGGGACAGGCCGTCCTGGGGCCAACGTCCTGACTTTC
TRBD2	few	15	TRBJ2-1	TRBV27	CASSFQTSGGNEQFF	TGTGCCAGCAGTTTCCAGACTAGCGGGGGAAATGAGCAGTTCTTC